This T cell receptor (beta chain) stems from a study of blood T cell repertoires in COVID-19. Study-wide context: Specimens from acute and convalescent COVID-19 originated in the United States, Italy and Spain. T cells, B-cell-depleted T cells, or PBMCs provided the cDNA or gDNA that served as material.

Authors' methods: Amplification from reference gene primers served as the basis for estimated nucleated cell counts. Assay used: immunoSEQ multiplex PCR; TCRdb lists only in-frame clones, some missing. V and J calls and clone size are given by that table; D and trimming were obtained from the DNA. The data show about 120,000 clones, approximately 82% seen once. The CDR3 totals 15 residues. CDR1 LNHNV and CDR2 YYDKDF come from the germline V gene (reference sequence). The ends lost 1 base at V and 4 bases at J; junction bases unmatched: 4. Sequences were obtained from peripheral blood. This chain connects TRBV15 to TRBJ2-1; the match to TRBD1 covers 7 bases. The receptor comes from a man in his thirties or forties with acute or convalescent COVID-19. CDR3 sequence reads: CATSRGQGQYNEQFF. DNA for the CDR3: TGTGCCACCAGCAGAGGACAGGGTCAATACAATGAGCAGTTCTTC.